The table lists the clone carrying this T cell receptor (beta chain) with a count of one. Its antigen is not known. The data originate from a study of shared clonotypes between healthy human individuals. Germline trimming cut 4 bases from V and 6 bases from J; bases unmatched to any gene: 5. Germline-derived CDR1 and CDR2 are SGHRS and YFSETQ. The length of the CDR3 is 14 residues. Broader study findings: Relative to their counterparts shared across all four donors, non-shared clonotypes exhibited diminished generation probabilities.

Data came from immunoSEQ multiplex PCR; TCRdb stores just in-frame clones and leaves some out. The sample lists nearly 1 million clones, around three quarters occurring once. Material for sequencing was memory CD4+ T cells sorted from blood. As for subset: CD45RA-negative fraction. This clonotype was obtained from a man younger than 35 in good health. This rearrangement joins TRBV5-1 to TRBJ1-2; 11 positions match TRBD1. CDR3 loop: CASSPGTGGNGYTF. The CDR3 DNA sequence: TGCGCCAGCAGCCCTGGGACAGGGGGAAATGGCTACACCTTC.